The clone carrying this TCR beta chain was recorded many times. Its antigen is as yet unknown. Regions amplified from RNA transcripts were the TCR beta CDR3 regions. During a first-round RT-PCR of the TCR CDR3, the HTBI primer set was used. Each CDR3 protein gets one entry after TCRdb re-called the multiplex PCR reads with MiXCR. This table has approximately 690,000 distinct CDR3 sequences, roughly 15% appearing once. The sample is drawn from a study of T cells in Graves' hyperthyroidism and ophthalmopathy. Background on the study: Pretreatment peripheral blood was obtained at initial diagnosis.

Study-wide points: The model made its ophthalmopathy prediction, and onset followed a median 6.5 months later.

Under 3 months was the duration of disease in ophthalmopathy patients, who also had a Clinical Activity Score of at least 3 and a NOSPECS grade of at least 4. The CDR3 has 14 residues. V lost 7 bases and J 0 bases, leaving 16 bases between the germline ends. Germline values: CDR1 SQVTM, CDR2 ANQGSEA. This sequence was found in a woman aged 50 to 65 with Graves' ophthalmopathy. This sequence joins TRBV29-1 and TRBJ2-7; a possible D gene is TRBD2 (6 bases). Sequenced sample: blood. CDR3 sequence (DNA): TGCAGCGCAAAAGCGGGCCATAGCTCCTACGAGCAGTACTTC. Protein sequence: CSAKAGHSSYEQYF.